Presented here are 8 T cell receptor beta chains from one specimen sequenced in a study of blood T cell repertoires in COVID-19. Libraries were prepared by immunoSEQ multiplex PCR; TCRdb keeps only in-frame clonotypes and omits some of them. The table shows about 180,000 clones, with roughly 88% occurring only once. The sequenced sample consisted of PBMCs or T cells enriched from blood (not recorded which). These receptors came from a woman aged 25-40 years who had recovered from COVID-19.

J is TRBJ2-7 and V is TRBV9, with D possibly TRBD2 on 5 matching bases. The CDR3 length is 14 residues. CDR1 is SGDLS, CDR2 YYNGEE, per germline. The germline V and J ends were trimmed by 4 bases and 12 bases, with 23 bases remaining between them. CDR3 amino acids: CASSPYEGGVVRYF. CDR3 DNA sequence: TGTGCCAGCAGCCCGTACGAGGGTGGAGTTGTTCGGTACTTC. The full variable domain, completed using reference TRBV9 and TRBJ2-7, is DSGVTQTPKHLITATGQRVTLRCSPRSGDLSVYWYQQSLDQGLQFLIQYYNGEERAKGNILERFSAQQFPDLHSELNLSSLELGDSALYFCASSPYEGGVVRYFGPGTRLTVT.

This chain joins TRBV3-1 (or the pseudogene TRBV3-2) and TRBJ2-5, with TRBD2 matching 7 bases. The CDR3 is 17 amino acids. J lost 3 bases, V lost 0 bases, and 10 bases had no gene match. CDR1 LGHDT and CDR2 YNNKEL come from the germline V gene (reference sequence). The CDR3 region is CASSQDRLASGKETQYF. The CDR3 DNA reads TGTGCCAGCAGCCAAGATCGTCTGGCTAGCGGAAAAGAGACCCAGTACTTC.

The chain links TRBV18 to TRBJ1-5, with D possibly TRBD1 on 6 matching bases. CDR3 length: 16 residues. V was clipped by 6 bases and J by 0 bases, with 15 bases between them. Germline V gives CDR1 KGHSH, CDR2 LQKENI. As DNA, the CDR3 is TGTGCCAGCTCCCTTTCGACAGGAAATAGCAATCAGCCCCAGCATTTT. Translated, it gives CASSLSTGNSNQPQHF.

CDR3 sequence (DNA): TGTGCCAGCAGTTACTCGACAGGGCGGTATGGCTACACCTTC. Translating gives CASSYSTGRYGYTF. The chain recombines TRBV6-5 with TRBJ1-2; TRBD1 matches at 7 bases. The germline V gene encodes CDR1 MNHEY and CDR2 SVGAGI. The V gene end was trimmed by 0 bases and the J gene end by 5 bases; junction bases not matched to a gene: 3. This CDR3 is 14 amino acids long.

J is TRBJ2-7 and V is TRBV19; TRBD1 might be the D (5 bases). This CDR3 has 13 residues. Trimming took off 8 bases at V and 2 bases at J, with 13 bases between the two ends. Germline V gene lookup returns CDR1 LNHDA and CDR2 SQIVND (reference sequence). In DNA form, the CDR3 reads TGTGCCAGTGGATTGACAGAGACCTACGAGCAGTACTTC. Translating it yields CASGLTETYEQYF.

On this clone: Additional DNA sequences in this sample encode the identical CDR3. This sequence joins TRBV3-1 (or the pseudogene TRBV3-2) and TRBJ1-4, with 8 bases identical to TRBD1. This CDR3 has 14 residues. From germline, CDR1 is LGHDT and CDR2 YNNKEL (reference sequence). V was pared by 2 bases and J by 5 bases, with 1 base of the junction left unmatched. Here the CDR3 reads CASSQRTGNEKLFF. The CDR3 nucleotides are TGTGCCAGCAGCCAAAGGACAGGGAATGAAAAACTGTTTTTT.

The J gene is TRBJ1-1, the V gene TRBV3-1 (or the pseudogene TRBV3-2); tentatively, D is TRBD1 (5 bases). Between the trimmed V and J ends, which lost 0 bases and 1 base, there was a span of 9 bases. The CDR3 length is 15 residues. Germline V gene data show CDR1 as LGHDT and CDR2 as YNNKEL (reference sequence). The chain's CDR3 is CASSQDPGANTEAFF. CDR3 nucleotides: TGTGCCAGCAGCCAAGATCCTGGGGCGAACACTGAAGCTTTCTTT.

The chain carries TRBV28 and TRBJ1-2, with 10 bases that match TRBD1. The CDR3 has 13 amino acids. Trimming removed 4 bases from V and 8 bases from J; junction bases left unmatched: 4. Looked up from germline, CDR1 is MDHEN and CDR2 is SYDVKM. The CDR3 DNA reads as TGTGCCAGCAGTTCCCCGGGACAGGGGGGCTACACCTTC. It translates to CASSSPGQGGYTF.